One sample yielded the 32 T cell receptor beta chains listed below, sequenced in a study of T cells after yellow fever vaccination. TCRdb redid the calling of the 5' RACE reads with MiXCR, one entry per CDR3 protein. The profile covers around 340,000 distinct CDR3 sequences, with 8.7% appearing a single time and about a sixth taken by the ten largest. The sequencing used PBMCs, collected on the day of the first yellow fever vaccination. The receptor set was obtained from a man aged 18 to 35 who received the YFV17D yellow fever vaccine.

The chain links TRBV27 to TRBJ2-3; no firm D call. The V end was cut by 3 bases, the J end by 4 bases, with 11 bases between. The CDR3 runs to 14 residues. Germline CDR1 and CDR2: MNHEY and SMNVEV (reference sequence). CDR3 sequence reads: CASSFLGLADTQYF. The DNA of the CDR3 is TGTGCCAGCAGTTTTCTAGGGCTAGCAGATACGCAGTATTTT.

The J gene is TRBJ2-1, the V gene TRBV6-2 or TRBV6-3, with 12 bases that match TRBD2. Germline CDR1 and CDR2: MNHEY and SVGEGT. Trimming took 6 bases from V and 7 from J; bases not matched to a gene: 13. The CDR3 runs 17 residues. CDR3 nucleotide sequence: TGTGCCAGCAGCAGACCTTTCCTAGCGGGGGGGGATAATGAGCAGTTCTTC. Its protein is CASSRPFLAGGDNEQFF.

A few counts support this clonotype. This rearrangement joins TRBV6-1 to TRBJ1-1; D possibly corresponds to TRBD1 (5 bases). The CDR3 totals 14 residues. Germline V lookup: CDR1 MNHNS, CDR2 SASEGT. V was cut by 7 bases and J by 1 base, with 13 bases left in between. CDR3: CASIGARANTEAFF. The DNA of the CDR3 is TGTGCCAGCATTGGGGCCAGGGCGAACACTGAAGCTTTCTTT.

The table lists this clonotype with a few counts. The V gene is TRBV18, the J gene TRBJ1-1; a possible D gene is TRBD1 (6 bases). Germline V CDR1 and CDR2: KGHSH, LQKENI. The CDR3 contains 12 residues. V was trimmed by 4 bases and J by 8 bases, leaving 11 bases between them. The CDR3 loop reads CASSLLTGEAFF. As DNA, the CDR3 is TGTGCCAGCTCACTCCTGACAGGCGAAGCTTTCTTT.

This clonotype was counted between two and nine times. This chain joins TRBV5-6 and TRBJ2-1; 10 bases align to TRBD2. The CDR3 has 15 residues. Germline V gives CDR1 SGHDT, CDR2 YYEEEE. After removal of 0 bases from V and 7 bases from J, the junction contained 4 bases not matched to a gene. For the CDR3, the DNA is TGTGCCAGCAGCTTGGTAATAGCGGGGGGTAATGAGCAGTTCTTC. Translated: CASSLVIAGGNEQFF.

The table lists this clonotype with a few counts. CDR3 in DNA: TGTGCCACCAGGGCGGGGGGCCAGGTTGAAGCTTTCTTT. Protein: CATRAGGQVEAFF. This sequence joins TRBV24-1 and TRBJ1-1; D might be TRBD1 (6 bases). Trimming stripped 7 bases from V and 7 bases from J, with 15 bases between. The CDR3 is 13 amino acids. CDR1 and CDR2 from the germline V gene are KGHDR and SFDVKD.

The chain employs TRBV13 and TRBJ1-1, with D maybe TRBD1 (6 bases). Deletions cut 0 bases from V and 1 base from J, with 12 bases between. This CDR3 has 16 amino acids. Germline CDR1 and CDR2: PRHDT and FYEKMQ (reference sequence). CDR3 in DNA: TGTGCCAGCAGCTTAGGCGCTGGGGGGCAGAACACTGAAGCTTTCTTT. Amino acid sequence: CASSLGAGGQNTEAFF.

This chain joins TRBV7-2 and TRBJ2-3; possibly TRBD2 for D (7 bases). Per germline, CDR1 SGHTA and CDR2 FQGNSA. V was shortened by 1 base and J by 5 bases, with 19 bases between the two germline ends. This CDR3 is built from 17 residues. The CDR3 spells CASSLGLAGGGEDTQYF. The CDR3 nucleotides are TGTGCCAGCAGCTTAGGATTAGCTGGCGGGGGCGAAGATACGCAGTATTTT.

This clonotype was seen a handful of times. This chain uses TRBV10-3 with TRBJ1-3; weak D call: TRBD1 (5 bases). Germline-derived CDR1 and CDR2 are ENHRY and SYGVKD. V was pared by 5 bases and J by 4 bases, with 9 bases between. There are 13 residues in the CDR3. CDR3 in amino acids: CAISQGYGNTIYF. The CDR3 DNA reads TGTGCCATCAGTCAGGGATACGGAAACACCATATATTTT.

This clonotype came up a few times. The chain employs TRBV20-1 and TRBJ1-5, with D unclear. V shed 4 bases and J shed 0 bases, with 7 bases lying between them. CDR3 length: 13 residues. Germline V gene lookup returns CDR1 DFQATT and CDR2 SNEGSKA (reference sequence). CDR3 in DNA: TGCAGTGCTACCGACAATAGCAATCAGCCCCAGCATTTT. Translated: CSATDNSNQPQHF.

This clonotype was seen more than once but under ten times. This chain connects TRBV6-5 to TRBJ1-3; maybe TRBD1 (5 bases). The germline gives CDR1 MNHEY, CDR2 SVGAGI. Trimming shortened V by 4 bases and J by 0 bases, and 13 bases separated the two germline ends. CDR3 size: 16 residues. The CDR3 coding sequence is TGTGCCAGCAGTTTCAATCGACAGCTCTCTGGAAACACCATATATTTT. This sequence encodes CASSFNRQLSGNTIYF.

The chain combines TRBV14 with TRBJ2-7; D is perhaps TRBD1 (6 bases). There are 15 residues in the CDR3. CDR1 and CDR2 (germline): SGHDN, FVKESK. Trimming took 4 bases from V and 4 from J, leaving 17 bases between them. The CDR3 is CASSPTTGTSYEQYV. The CDR3 DNA sequence: TGTGCCAGCAGCCCGACGACAGGAACCTCATACGAGCAGTACGTC.

This clonotype has only a few counts. V and J are TRBV6-2 or TRBV6-3 and TRBJ2-1, with 11 bases that match TRBD2. CDR1 and CDR2 (germline): MNHEY, SVGEGT. V lost 6 bases, J lost 8 bases, and 9 bases stayed unmatched. CDR3 length equals 15 residues. The CDR3 DNA is TGTGCCAGCAGCCGACTAGCGGGGATGTTTGATGAGCAGTTCTTC. Translation gives CASSRLAGMFDEQFF.

This clonotype was found many times. V usage is TRBV5-1 and J usage is TRBJ2-1, with D tentatively TRBD1 or TRBD2 (5 bases each). CDR1 and CDR2 (germline): SGHRS, YFSETQ. The CDR3 spans 13 residues. Trimming shortened V by 0 bases and J by 7 bases, and 8 bases separated the two germline ends. Here the CDR3 DNA reads TGCGCCAGCAGCTTGGGGGACGCAAATGAGCAGTTCTTC. It specifies CASSLGDANEQFF.

V and J are TRBV11-3 and TRBJ2-7, with D tentatively TRBD1 (5 bases). Trimming left V 2 bases short and J 12 bases short, with 17 bases between. This CDR3 has 13 residues. Germline V gene lookup returns CDR1 SGHNT and CDR2 YENEEA. The DNA of the CDR3 is TGTGCCAGCAGCTTAAGTGAGACAGACGGGCCGTACTTC. Translated: CASSLSETDGPYF.

This clonotype has a count of ten or more. The chain is built from TRBV10-3 and TRBJ1-5; possibly TRBD1 for D (6 bases). The CDR3 sequence is 15 residues long. V was shortened by 2 bases and J by 3 bases, with 11 bases between the two germline ends. In germline, CDR1 is ENHRY, CDR2 SYGVKD. The CDR3 here is CAISEPGADNQPQHF. Here the CDR3 DNA reads TGTGCCATCAGTGAGCCGGGGGCGGACAATCAGCCCCAGCATTTT.

This clonotype appeared a few times. The V call is TRBV20-1, the J call TRBJ2-3, with D perhaps TRBD2 (6 bases). Germline V gene lookup returns CDR1 DFQATT and CDR2 SNEGSKA (reference sequence). Trimming removed 5 bases from V and 6 bases from J, with 15 bases in between. This CDR3 has 13 amino acids. The DNA of the CDR3 is TGCAGTGCTTCTCCGGAGGGCCGGGATACGCAGTATTTT. It yields the protein CSASPEGRDTQYF.

This clonotype turned up a few times. This chain joins TRBV2 and TRBJ1-1; D unresolved. The CDR3 runs to 13 residues. Trimming shortened V by 6 bases and J by 1 base, and 9 bases separated the two germline ends. Germline assignment: CDR1 SNHLY and CDR2 FYNNEI. This chain's CDR3 is CASRARQNTEAFF. CDR3 DNA sequence: TGTGCCAGCAGGGCCAGACAGAACACTGAAGCTTTCTTT.

V is TRBV7-8 and J is TRBJ1-1; unclear D gene. Germline loops: CDR1 SGHVS, CDR2 FQNEAQ. CDR3 length: 14 residues. V was clipped by 5 bases and J by 7 bases, with 17 bases between them. The CDR3 region has the DNA TGTGCCAGCAGCCCCGGGCAAGGGTTTGGTGAAGCTTTCTTT. This codes for CASSPGQGFGEAFF. Full variable domain (outside the CDR3, taken from reference TRBV7-8 and TRBJ1-1): GAGVSQSPRYKVAKRGQDVALRCDPISGHVSLFWYQQALGQGPEFLTYFQNEAQLDKSGLPSDRFFAERPEGSVSTLKIQRTQQEDSAVYLCASSPGQGFGEAFFGQGTRLTVV.

This clonotype was recorded at least ten times. This sequence joins TRBV27 and TRBJ2-3; D is perhaps TRBD1 or TRBD2 (5 bases each). CDR1 and CDR2 from the germline V gene are MNHEY and SMNVEV (reference sequence). V was clipped by 8 bases and J by 1 base, with 25 bases between them. The CDR3 runs 18 residues. Written as DNA, the CDR3 is TGTGCCAGCGCTTCCCCCAGGCGAGGGGTCTGGGGCACAGATACGCAGTATTTT. This translates into CASASPRRGVWGTDTQYF.

V is TRBV5-1 and J is TRBJ2-3; 8 bases are shared with TRBD2. V lost 4 bases and J lost 4; bases outside the gene matches: 2. The CDR3 sequence is 13 residues long. CDR1 is SGHRS, CDR2 YFSETQ, per germline. The CDR3 here is CASSPGGADTQYF. The CDR3 DNA sequence: TGCGCCAGCAGCCCGGGAGGGGCAGATACGCAGTATTTT.

This clonotype was seen many times. This sequence joins TRBV10-3 and TRBJ1-6; the D is unclear. Deletions cut 2 bases from V and 9 bases from J, with 8 bases between. Per the germline V gene, CDR1 is ENHRY and CDR2 is SYGVKD. This CDR3 region has 13 residues. Here the CDR3 DNA reads TGTGCCATCAGTGAGCAGGACTTTTCACCCCTCCACTTT. It translates to CAISEQDFSPLHF.

There are a few counts of this clonotype. The rearrangement uses TRBV7-2 and TRBJ1-5; D is unresolved. V was trimmed by 5 bases and J by 1 base, leaving 18 bases between them. There are 17 residues in the CDR3. Germline CDR1 reads SGHTA; CDR2 reads FQGNSA. The DNA for the CDR3 is TGTGCCAGCAGCCACCTCGGATGGGGAAGGAGCAATCAGCCCCAGCATTTT. It yields the protein CASSHLGWGRSNQPQHF.

CDR3 amino acids: CASSLEGSRANVLTF. DNA of the CDR3: TGTGCCAGCAGTTTAGAAGGGTCTCGGGCCAACGTCCTGACTTTC. The V gene is TRBV12-3 or TRBV12-4, the J gene TRBJ2-6; D remains unclear. The CDR3 contains 15 residues. Trimming removed 1 base at V and 5 bases at J, with 9 bases between.

Many counts were recorded for this clonotype. This rearrangement joins TRBV28 to TRBJ2-7, with D possibly TRBD1 on 6 matching bases. The V end was cut by 4 bases, the J end by 2 bases, with 18 bases between. The germline gives CDR1 MDHEN, CDR2 SYDVKM. The CDR3 runs 16 residues. The CDR3 DNA sequence: TGTGCCAGCAGTTCCACCCGACAGGAAAGGGCCTACGAGCAGTACTTC. Translated, it gives CASSSTRQERAYEQYF.

This clonotype was found many times. J is TRBJ1-5 and V is TRBV21-1; TRBD1 is the table's D call and was not checked against the DNA. TRBV21-1 is noted as a pseudogene. This CDR3 has 19 amino acids. The CDR3 is CASSKKNGATGGSNQPQHF. CDR3 bases: TGTGCCAGCAGCAAAAAAAACGGGGCCACAGGGGGCAGCAATCAGCCCCAGCATTTT.

V gene TRBV2 combines with J gene TRBJ1-2; the D is unclear. The V end was cut by 5 bases, the J end by 6 bases, with 19 bases between. Looked up from germline, CDR1 is SNHLY and CDR2 is FYNNEI. The CDR3 runs to 15 residues. The CDR3, as DNA: TGTGCCAGCAGTTACTTAACCGGGCCTAAAAATGGCTACACCTTC. Residues: CASSYLTGPKNGYTF.

The chain has TRBV29-1 and TRBJ2-7, with 9 bases that match TRBD1. The CDR3 is made up of 15 amino acids. Germline CDR1 and CDR2: SQVTM and ANQGSEA. Trimming at V came to 6 bases and at J to 6 bases, leaving 15 bases not matched to a gene. The CDR3 protein is CSVTGAGTGKVEQYF. The CDR3 DNA follows: TGCAGCGTCACCGGTGCCGGGACAGGGAAGGTCGAGCAGTACTTC.

The chain joins TRBV4-3 to TRBJ1-5; possible D gene TRBD1, 6 bases. The CDR3 has 15 amino acids. Between the trimmed V and J ends, which lost 0 bases and 5 bases, there was a span of 11 bases. The germline gives CDR1 LGHNA, CDR2 YSLEER. The chain's CDR3 is CASSQDGDTDQPQHF. The CDR3 nucleotides are TGCGCCAGCAGCCAAGACGGGGACACCGATCAGCCCCAGCATTTT.

This clonotype was observed a handful of times. The chain recombines TRBV18 with TRBJ2-5, with no clear D. Germline values: CDR1 KGHSH, CDR2 LQKENI. V lost 4 bases and J lost 2, with 14 bases in between. The CDR3 is 15 amino acids. The CDR3 bases are TGTGCCAGCTCACGAGGTCGCACAGTACAAGAGACCCAGTACTTC. Amino acid sequence: CASSRGRTVQETQYF.

This clonotype appeared a few times. The chain combines TRBV7-8 with TRBJ1-1; 10 nucleotides line up with TRBD1. Looked up from germline, CDR1 is SGHVS and CDR2 is FQNEAQ. The CDR3 runs 17 residues. With V trimmed by 4 bases and J by 7 bases, 15 bases remained unmatched. CDR3 in DNA: TGTGCCAGCAGCTCAACACGAGGACAGGGGGACTTCAATGAAGCTTTCTTT. Amino acids: CASSSTRGQGDFNEAFF.

The genes are TRBV11-2 and TRBJ2-2, with D perhaps matching TRBD1 (6 bases). This CDR3 is 15 amino acids long. Germline CDR1 reads SGHAT; CDR2 reads FQNNGV. The germline V and J ends were trimmed by 5 bases and 4 bases, with 14 bases remaining between them. The CDR3, as DNA: TGTGCCAGCAGCCACCGACAGGCCCCCACCGGGGAGCTGTTTTTT. Translating it yields CASSHRQAPTGELFF.